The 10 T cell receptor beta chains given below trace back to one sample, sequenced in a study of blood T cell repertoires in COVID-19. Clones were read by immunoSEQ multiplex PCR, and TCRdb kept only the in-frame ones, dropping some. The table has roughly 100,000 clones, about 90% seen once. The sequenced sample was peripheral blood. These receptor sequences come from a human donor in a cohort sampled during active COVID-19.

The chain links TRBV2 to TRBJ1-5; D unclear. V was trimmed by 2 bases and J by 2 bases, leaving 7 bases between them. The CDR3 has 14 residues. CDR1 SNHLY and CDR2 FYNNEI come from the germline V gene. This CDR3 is CASSELGGNQPQHF. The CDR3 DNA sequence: TGTGCCAGCAGTGAATTGGGCGGCAATCAGCCCCAGCATTTT.

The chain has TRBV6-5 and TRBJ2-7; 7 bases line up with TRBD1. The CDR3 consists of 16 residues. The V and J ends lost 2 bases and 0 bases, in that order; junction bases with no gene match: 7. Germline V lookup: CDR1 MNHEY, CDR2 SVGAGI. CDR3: CASSYPLRTGSYEQYF. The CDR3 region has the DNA TGTGCCAGCAGTTACCCACTAAGGACAGGCTCCTACGAGCAGTACTTC.

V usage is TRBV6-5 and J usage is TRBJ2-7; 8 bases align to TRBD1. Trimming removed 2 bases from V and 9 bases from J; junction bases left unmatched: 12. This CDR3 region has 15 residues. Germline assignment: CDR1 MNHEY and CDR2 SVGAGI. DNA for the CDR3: TGTGCCAGCAGTTACATGGTGGCAGGGGGCGCAGGGCAGTACTTC. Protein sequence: CASSYMVAGGAGQYF.

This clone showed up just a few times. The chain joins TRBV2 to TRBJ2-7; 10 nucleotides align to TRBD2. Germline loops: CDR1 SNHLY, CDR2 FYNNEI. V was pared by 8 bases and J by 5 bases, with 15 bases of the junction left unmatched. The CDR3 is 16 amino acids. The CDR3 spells CASEKILAGDGNEQYF. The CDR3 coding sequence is TGTGCCAGCGAGAAAATCCTAGCGGGAGATGGGAACGAGCAGTACTTC.

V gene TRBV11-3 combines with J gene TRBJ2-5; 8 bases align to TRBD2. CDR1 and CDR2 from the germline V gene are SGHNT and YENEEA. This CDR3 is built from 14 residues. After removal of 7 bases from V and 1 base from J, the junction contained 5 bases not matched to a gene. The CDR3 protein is CASIGGGLQETQYF. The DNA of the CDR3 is TGTGCCAGCATAGGCGGGGGGCTCCAAGAGACCCAGTACTTC.

CDR3 protein: CASRPGLAGENEQFF. CDR3 nucleotide sequence: TGCGCCAGCAGACCGGGACTAGCGGGAGAGAATGAGCAGTTCTTC. The chain links TRBV4-1 to TRBJ2-1; 14 bases align to TRBD2. The V gene's germline CDR1 is MGHRA and CDR2 YSYEKL. The CDR3 sequence is 15 residues long. V trimming: 6 bases; J trimming: 7 bases; junction bases outside the gene matches: 5.

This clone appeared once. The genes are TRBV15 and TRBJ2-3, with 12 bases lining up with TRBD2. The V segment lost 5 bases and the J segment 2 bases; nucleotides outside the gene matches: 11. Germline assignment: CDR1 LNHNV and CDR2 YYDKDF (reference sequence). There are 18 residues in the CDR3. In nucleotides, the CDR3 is TGTGCCACCAGCCGCGGGACTAGCGGGTTTTCGACCACAGATACGCAGTATTTT. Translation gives CATSRGTSGFSTTDTQYF.

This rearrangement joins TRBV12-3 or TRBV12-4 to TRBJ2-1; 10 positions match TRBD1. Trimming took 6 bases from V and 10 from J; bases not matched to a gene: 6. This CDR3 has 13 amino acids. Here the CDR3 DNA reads TGTGCCAGCAGAAAGACAGGGGGCAACGAGCAGTTCTTC. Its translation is CASRKTGGNEQFF.

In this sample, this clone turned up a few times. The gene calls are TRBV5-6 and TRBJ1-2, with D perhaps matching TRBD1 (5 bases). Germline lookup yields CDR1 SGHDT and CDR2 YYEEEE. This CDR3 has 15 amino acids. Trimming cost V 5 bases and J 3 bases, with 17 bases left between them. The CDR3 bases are TGTGCCAGCAGTTTGAGGGGAGGATACGACTATGGCTACACCTTC. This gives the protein CASSLRGGYDYGYTF.

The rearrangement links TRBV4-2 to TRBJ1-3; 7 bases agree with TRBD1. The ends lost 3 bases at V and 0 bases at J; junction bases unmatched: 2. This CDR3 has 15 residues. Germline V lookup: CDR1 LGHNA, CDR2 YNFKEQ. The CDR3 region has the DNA TGTGCCAGCAGCCAGCGACAGGGCTCTGGAAACACCATATATTTT. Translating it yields CASSQRQGSGNTIYF.